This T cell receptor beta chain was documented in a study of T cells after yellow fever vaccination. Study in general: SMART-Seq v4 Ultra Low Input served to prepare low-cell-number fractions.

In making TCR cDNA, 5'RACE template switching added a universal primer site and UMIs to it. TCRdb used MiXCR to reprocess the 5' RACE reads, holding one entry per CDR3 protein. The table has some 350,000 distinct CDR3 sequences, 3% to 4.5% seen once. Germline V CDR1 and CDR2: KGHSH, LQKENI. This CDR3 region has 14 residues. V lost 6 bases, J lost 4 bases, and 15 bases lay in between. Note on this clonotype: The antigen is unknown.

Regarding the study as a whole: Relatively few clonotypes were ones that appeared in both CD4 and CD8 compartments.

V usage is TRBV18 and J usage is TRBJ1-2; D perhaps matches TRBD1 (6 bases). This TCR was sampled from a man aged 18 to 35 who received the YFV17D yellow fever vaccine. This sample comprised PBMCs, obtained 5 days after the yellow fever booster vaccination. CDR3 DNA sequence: TGTGCCAGCTCTTCGCAGGGGATCACCTATGGCTACACCTTC. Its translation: CASSSQGITYGYTF.